The clone carrying this T cell receptor (beta chain) came up a few times. Its antigen is as yet unknown. As an off-target read in a library built for alpha chains, this beta chain has a frequency of little significance. The data were taken from a study of spatial heterogeneity in lung cancer. Across the whole study: Counts of TCR transcripts in tumor regions correlated strongly with a T cell module score (derived from matched bulk RNA-seq). Raw sequencing reads included, on average, more than nine appearances of each unique TCR and UMI combination.

General study results and limits: Within tumors, counts of expanded alpha and beta TCRs tracked tumor mutation counts.

TCRdb ran MiXCR on the 5' RACE reads and lists one entry per CDR3 protein. The sample comprises over 10,000 distinct CDR3 sequences, just over 5% of which are singletons, and almost 25% rests with the top ten. CDR3 length: 15 residues. Trimming shortened V by 5 bases and J by 9 bases, and 20 bases separated the two germline ends. Looked up from germline, CDR1 is LNHDA and CDR2 is SQIVND (reference sequence). Indicated time point: sample taken at primary tumor resection. Tumor, nontumor lung or frozen PBMC supplied whole RNA that was sequenced unsorted. The sequences come from lung tumor tissue, collected at surgery. This TCR was sampled from a male donor with early-stage non-small cell lung cancer. The J gene is TRBJ2-1, the V gene TRBV19; tentatively, D is TRBD1 (5 bases). In nucleotides, the CDR3 is TGTGCCAGTAGTCCCCGGACACACTACAAGGCTGAGCAGTTCTTC. Its translation: CASSPRTHYKAEQFF.